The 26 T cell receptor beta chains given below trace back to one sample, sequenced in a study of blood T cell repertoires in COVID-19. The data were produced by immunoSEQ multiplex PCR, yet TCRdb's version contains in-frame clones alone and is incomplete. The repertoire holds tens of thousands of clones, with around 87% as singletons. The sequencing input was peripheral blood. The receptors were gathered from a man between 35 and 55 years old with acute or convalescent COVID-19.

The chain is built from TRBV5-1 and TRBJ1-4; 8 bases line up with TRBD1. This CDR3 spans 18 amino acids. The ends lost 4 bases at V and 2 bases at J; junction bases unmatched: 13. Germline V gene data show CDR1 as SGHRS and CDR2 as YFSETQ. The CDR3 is CASSRTAGGTSTNEKLFF. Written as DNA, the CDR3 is TGCGCCAGCAGCCGTACGGCAGGGGGCACATCCACTAATGAAAAACTGTTTTTT. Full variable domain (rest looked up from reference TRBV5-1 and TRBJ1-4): KAGVTQTPRYLIKTRGQQVTLSCSPISGHRSVSWYQQTPGQGLQFLFEYFSETQRNKGNFPGRFSGRQFSNSRSEMNVSTLELGDSALYLCASSRTAGGTSTNEKLFFGSGTQLSVL.

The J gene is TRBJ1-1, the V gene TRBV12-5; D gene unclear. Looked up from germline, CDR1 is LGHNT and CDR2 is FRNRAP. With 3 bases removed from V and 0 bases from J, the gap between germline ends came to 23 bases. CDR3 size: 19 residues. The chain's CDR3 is CASGFLRFPRHVMNTEAFF. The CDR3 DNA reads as TGTGCTAGTGGTTTTTTGCGTTTCCCACGACACGTCATGAACACTGAAGCTTTCTTT. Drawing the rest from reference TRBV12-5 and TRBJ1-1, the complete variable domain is DARVTQTPRHKVTEMGQEVTMRCQPILGHNTVFWYRQTMMQGLELLAYFRNRAPLDDSGMPKDRFSAEMPDATLATLKIQPSEPRDSAVYFCASGFLRFPRHVMNTEAFFGQGTRLTVV.

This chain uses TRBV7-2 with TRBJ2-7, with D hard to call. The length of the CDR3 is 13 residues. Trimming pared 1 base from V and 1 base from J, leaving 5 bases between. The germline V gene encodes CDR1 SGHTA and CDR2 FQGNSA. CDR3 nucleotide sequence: TGTGCCAGCAGCTTAGGTCCTTCCTACGAGCAGTACTTC. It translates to CASSLGPSYEQYF. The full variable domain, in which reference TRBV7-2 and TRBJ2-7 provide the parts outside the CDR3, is GAGVSQSPSNKVTEKGKDVELRCDPISGHTALYWYRQSLGQGLEFLIYFQGNSAPDKSGLPSDRFSAERTGGSVSTLTIQRTQQEDSAVYLCASSLGPSYEQYFGPGTRLTVT.

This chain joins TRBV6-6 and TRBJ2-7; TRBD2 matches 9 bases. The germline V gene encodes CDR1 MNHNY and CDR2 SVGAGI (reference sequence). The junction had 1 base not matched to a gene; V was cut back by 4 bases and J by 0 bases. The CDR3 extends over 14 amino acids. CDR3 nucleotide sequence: TGTGCCAGCAGTTCTAGCGGGGACTCCTACGAGCAGTACTTC. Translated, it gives CASSSSGDSYEQYF.

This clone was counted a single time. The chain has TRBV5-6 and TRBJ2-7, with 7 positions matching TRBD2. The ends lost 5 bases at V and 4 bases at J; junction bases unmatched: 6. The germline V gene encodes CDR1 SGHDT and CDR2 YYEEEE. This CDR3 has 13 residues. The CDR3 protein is CASSPAGPYEQYF. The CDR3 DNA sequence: TGTGCCAGCAGTCCAGCGGGGCCTTACGAGCAGTACTTC.

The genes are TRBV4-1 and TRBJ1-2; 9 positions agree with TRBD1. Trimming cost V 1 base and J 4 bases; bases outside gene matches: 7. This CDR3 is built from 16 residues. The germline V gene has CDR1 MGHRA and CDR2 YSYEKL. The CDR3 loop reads CASSQGVDRGFYGYTF. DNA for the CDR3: TGCGCCAGCAGCCAAGGGGTGGACAGGGGTTTCTATGGCTACACCTTC.

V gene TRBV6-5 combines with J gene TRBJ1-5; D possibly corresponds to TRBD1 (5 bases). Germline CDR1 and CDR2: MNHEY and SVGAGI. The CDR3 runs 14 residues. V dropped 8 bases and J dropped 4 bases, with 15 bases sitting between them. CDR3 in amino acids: CASSPAQGNQPQHF. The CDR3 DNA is TGTGCCAGCTCCCCCGCGCAGGGAAATCAGCCCCAGCATTTT.

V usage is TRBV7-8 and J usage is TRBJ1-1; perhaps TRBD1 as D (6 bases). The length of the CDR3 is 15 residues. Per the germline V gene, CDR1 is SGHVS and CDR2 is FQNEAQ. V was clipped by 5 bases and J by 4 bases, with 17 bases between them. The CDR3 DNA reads TGTGCCAGCAGCCCAGGTGGGGGCGGGAGCACTGAAGCTTTCTTT. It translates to CASSPGGGGSTEAFF.

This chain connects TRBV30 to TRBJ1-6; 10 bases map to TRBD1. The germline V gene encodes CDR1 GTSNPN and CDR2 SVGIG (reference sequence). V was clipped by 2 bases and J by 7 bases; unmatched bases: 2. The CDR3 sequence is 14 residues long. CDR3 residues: CAWSLDRGNSPLHF. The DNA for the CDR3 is TGTGCCTGGAGTTTGGACAGGGGGAATTCACCCCTCCACTTT.

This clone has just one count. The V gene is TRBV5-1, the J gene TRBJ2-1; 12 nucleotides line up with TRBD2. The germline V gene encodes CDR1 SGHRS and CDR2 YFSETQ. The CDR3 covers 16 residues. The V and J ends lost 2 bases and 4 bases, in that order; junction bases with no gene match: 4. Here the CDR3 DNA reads TGCGCCAGCAGCTTTTACGGACTAGCGGGATACAATGAGCAGTTCTTC. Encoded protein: CASSFYGLAGYNEQFF.

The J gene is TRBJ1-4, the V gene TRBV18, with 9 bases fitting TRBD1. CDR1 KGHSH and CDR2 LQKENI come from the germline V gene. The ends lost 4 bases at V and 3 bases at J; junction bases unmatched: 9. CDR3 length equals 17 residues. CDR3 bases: TGTGCCAGCTCACGTTGGACAGGGGAGAAGTCTAATGAAAAACTGTTTTTT. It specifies CASSRWTGEKSNEKLFF.

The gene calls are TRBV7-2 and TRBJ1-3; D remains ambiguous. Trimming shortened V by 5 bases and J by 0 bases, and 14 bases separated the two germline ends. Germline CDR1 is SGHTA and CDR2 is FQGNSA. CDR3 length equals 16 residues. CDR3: CASSPSRHISGNTIYF. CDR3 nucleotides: TGTGCCAGCAGCCCTAGCCGCCACATCTCTGGAAACACCATATATTTT.

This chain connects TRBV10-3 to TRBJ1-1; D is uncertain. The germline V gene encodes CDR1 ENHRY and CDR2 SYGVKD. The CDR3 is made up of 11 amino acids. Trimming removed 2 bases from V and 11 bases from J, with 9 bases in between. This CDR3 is CAISEEVRAFF. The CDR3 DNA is TGTGCCATCAGTGAGGAGGTTCGGGCTTTCTTT.

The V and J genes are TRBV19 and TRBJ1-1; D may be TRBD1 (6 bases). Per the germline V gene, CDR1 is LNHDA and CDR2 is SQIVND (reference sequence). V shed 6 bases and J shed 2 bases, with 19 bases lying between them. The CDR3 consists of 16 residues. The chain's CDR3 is CASRDRGAVENTEAFF. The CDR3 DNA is TGTGCCAGTAGAGACCGGGGGGCGGTGGAAAACACTGAAGCTTTCTTT.

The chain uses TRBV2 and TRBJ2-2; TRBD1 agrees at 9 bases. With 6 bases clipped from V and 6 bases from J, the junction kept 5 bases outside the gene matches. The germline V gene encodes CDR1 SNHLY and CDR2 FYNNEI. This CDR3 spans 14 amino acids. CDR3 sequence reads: CASSRDRVAGELFF. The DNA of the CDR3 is TGTGCCAGCAGCCGGGACAGGGTGGCCGGGGAGCTGTTTTTT.

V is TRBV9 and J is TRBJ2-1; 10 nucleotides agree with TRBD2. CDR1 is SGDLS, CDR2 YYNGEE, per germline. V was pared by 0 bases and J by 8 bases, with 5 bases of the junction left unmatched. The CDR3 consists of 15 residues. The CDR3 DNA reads TGTGCCAGCAGCGTAGAGCTAGCGGGAGTGGATGAGCAGTTCTTC. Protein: CASSVELAGVDEQFF.

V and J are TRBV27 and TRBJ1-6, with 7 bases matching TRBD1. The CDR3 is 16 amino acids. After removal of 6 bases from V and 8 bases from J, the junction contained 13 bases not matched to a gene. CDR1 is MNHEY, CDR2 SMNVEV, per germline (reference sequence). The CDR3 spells CASRTNPGQRDSPLHF. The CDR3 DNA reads TGTGCCAGCAGAACTAACCCGGGACAGAGAGATTCACCCCTCCACTTT.

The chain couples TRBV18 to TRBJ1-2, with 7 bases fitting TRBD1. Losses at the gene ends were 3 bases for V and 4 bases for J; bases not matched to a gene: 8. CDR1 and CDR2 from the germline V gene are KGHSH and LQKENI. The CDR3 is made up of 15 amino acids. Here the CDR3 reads CASSPGQVEFYGYTF. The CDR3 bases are TGTGCCAGCTCACCCGGACAGGTGGAATTCTATGGCTACACCTTC.

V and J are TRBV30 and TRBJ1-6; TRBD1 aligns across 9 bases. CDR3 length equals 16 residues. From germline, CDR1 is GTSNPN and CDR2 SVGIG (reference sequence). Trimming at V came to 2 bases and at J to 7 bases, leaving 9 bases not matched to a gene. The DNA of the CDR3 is TGTGCCTGGAGTATAACAGGGGGCGCTTACAATTCACCCCTCCACTTT. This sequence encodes CAWSITGGAYNSPLHF. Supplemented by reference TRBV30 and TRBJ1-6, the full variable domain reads SQTIHQWPATLVQPVGSPLSLECTVEGTSNPNLYWYRQAAGRGLQLLFYSVGIGQISSEVPQNLSASRPQDRQFILSSKKLLLSDSGFYLCAWSITGGAYNSPLHFGNGTRLTVT.

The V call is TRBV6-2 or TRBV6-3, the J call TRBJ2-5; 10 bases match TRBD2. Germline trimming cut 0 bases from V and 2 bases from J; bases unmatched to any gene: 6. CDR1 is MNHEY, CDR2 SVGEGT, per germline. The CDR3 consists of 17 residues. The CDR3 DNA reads TGTGCCAGCAGTTACTCCAGGCTAGCGGGGGCGCAAGAGACCCAGTACTTC. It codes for CASSYSRLAGAQETQYF.

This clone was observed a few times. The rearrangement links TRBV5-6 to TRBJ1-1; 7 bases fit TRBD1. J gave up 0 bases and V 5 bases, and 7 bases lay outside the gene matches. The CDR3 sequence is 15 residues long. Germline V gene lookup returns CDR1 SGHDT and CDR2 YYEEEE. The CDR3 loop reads CASRQKDRMNTEAFF. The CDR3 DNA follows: TGTGCCAGCAGACAAAAGGACAGGATGAACACTGAAGCTTTCTTT.

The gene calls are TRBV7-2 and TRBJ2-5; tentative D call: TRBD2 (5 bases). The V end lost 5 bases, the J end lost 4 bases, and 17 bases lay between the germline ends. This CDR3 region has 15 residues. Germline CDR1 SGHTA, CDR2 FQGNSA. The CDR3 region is CASSTPPSLVETQYF. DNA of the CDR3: TGTGCCAGCAGCACGCCCCCTAGCCTTGTAGAGACCCAGTACTTC.

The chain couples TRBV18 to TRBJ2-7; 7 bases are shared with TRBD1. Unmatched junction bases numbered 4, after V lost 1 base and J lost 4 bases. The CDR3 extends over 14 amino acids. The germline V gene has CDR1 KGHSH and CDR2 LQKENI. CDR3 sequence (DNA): TGTGCCAGCTCACCACGAGAGGGGGCTTACGAGCAGTACTTC. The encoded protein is CASSPREGAYEQYF.

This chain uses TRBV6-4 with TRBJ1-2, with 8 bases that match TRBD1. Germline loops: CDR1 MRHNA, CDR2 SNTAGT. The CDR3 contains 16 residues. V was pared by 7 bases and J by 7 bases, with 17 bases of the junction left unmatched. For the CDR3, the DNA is TGTGCCAGCACCCTTTGGGAGTACAGGGGGAAATGTGGCTACACCTTC. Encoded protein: CASTLWEYRGKCGYTF.

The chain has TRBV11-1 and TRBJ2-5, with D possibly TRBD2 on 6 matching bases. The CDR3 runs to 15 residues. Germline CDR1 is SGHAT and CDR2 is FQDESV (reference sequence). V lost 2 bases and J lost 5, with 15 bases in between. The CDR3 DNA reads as TGTGCCAGCAGCTTAATTTTGATTGGGAGGGAGACCCAGTACTTC. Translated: CASSLILIGRETQYF.

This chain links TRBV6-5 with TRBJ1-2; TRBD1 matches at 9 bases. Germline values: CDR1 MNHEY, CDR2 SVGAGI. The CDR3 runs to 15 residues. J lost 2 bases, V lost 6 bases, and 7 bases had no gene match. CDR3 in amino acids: CASSAPGQGNYGYTF. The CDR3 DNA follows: TGTGCCAGCAGCGCCCCGGGACAGGGAAACTATGGCTACACCTTC.